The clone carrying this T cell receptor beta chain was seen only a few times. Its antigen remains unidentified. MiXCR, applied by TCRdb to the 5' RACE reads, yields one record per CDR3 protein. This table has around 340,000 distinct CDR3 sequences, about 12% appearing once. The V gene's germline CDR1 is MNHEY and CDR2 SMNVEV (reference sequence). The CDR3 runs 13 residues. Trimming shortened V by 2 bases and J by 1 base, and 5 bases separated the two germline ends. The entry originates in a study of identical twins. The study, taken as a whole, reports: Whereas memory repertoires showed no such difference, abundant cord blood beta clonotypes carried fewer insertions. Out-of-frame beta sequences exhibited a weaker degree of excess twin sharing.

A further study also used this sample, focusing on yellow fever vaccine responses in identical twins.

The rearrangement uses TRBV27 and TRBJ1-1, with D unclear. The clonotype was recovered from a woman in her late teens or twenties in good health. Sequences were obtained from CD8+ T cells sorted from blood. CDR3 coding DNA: TGTGCCAGCAGTTTAAAGGAGAACACTGAAGCTTTCTTT. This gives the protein CASSLKENTEAFF.